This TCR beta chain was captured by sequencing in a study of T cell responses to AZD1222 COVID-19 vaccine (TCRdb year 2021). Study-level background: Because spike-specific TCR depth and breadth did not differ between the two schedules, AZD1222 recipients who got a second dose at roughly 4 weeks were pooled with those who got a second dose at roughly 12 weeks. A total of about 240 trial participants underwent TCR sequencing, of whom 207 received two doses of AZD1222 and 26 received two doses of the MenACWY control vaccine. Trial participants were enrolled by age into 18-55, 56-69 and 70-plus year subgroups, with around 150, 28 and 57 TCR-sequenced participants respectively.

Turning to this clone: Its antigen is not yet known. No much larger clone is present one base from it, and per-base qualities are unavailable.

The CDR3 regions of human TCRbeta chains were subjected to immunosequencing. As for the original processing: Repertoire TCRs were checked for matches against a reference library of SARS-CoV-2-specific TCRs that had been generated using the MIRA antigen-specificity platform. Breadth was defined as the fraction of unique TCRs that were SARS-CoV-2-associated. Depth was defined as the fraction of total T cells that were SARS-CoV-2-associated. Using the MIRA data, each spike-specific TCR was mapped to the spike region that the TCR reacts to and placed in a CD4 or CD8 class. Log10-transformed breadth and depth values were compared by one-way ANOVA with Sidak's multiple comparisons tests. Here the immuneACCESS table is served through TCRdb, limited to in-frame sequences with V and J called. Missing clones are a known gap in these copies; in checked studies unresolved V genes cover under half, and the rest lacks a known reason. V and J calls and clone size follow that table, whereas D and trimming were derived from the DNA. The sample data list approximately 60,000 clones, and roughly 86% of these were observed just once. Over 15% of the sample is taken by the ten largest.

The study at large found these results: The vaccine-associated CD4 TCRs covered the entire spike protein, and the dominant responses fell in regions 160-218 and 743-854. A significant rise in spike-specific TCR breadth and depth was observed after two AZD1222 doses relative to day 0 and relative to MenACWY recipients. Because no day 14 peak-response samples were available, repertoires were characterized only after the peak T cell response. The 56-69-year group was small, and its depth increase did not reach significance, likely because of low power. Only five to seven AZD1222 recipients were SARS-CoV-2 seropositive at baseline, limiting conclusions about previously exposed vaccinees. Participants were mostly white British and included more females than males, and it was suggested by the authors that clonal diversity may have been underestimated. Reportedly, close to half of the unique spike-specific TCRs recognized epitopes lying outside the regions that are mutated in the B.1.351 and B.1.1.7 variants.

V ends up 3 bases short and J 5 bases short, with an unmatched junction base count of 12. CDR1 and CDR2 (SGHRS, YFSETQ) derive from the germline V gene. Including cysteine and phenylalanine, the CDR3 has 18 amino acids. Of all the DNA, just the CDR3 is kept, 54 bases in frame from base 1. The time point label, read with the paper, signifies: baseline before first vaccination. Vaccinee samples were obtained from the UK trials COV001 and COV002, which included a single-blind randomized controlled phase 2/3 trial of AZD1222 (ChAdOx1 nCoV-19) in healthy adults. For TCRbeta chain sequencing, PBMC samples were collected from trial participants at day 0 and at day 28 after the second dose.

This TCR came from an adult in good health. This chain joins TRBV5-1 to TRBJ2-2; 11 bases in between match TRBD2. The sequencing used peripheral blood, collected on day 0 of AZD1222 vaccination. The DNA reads TGCGCCAGCAGCTGGACGACCGGGACTAGCGGAGCGACCGGGGAGCTGTTTTTT. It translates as CASSWTTGTSGATGELFF.